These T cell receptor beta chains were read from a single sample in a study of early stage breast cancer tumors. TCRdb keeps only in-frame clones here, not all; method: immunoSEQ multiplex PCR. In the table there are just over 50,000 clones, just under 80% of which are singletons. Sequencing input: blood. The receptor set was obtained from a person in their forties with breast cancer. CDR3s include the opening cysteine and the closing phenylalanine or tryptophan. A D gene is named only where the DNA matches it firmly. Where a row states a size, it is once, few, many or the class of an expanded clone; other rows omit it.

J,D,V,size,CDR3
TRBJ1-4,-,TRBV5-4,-,CASSSGTGNEKLFF
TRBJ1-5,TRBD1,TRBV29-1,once,CSVGTGAGQPQHF
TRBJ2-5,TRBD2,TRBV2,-,CASSRGLAGVGETQYF
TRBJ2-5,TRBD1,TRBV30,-,CAWSPGQQKETQYF
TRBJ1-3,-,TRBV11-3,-,CASSLNVRNTIYF
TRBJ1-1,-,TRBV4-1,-,CASRGTLKNTEAFF
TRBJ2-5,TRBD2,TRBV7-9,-,CASSLDSGGQETQYF
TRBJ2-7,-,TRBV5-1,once,CASSLFNEQYF
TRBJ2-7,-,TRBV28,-,CASRIDEYEQYF
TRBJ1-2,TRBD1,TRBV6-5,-,CASSSTGSGYTF
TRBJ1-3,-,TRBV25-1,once,CASSGGSSGNTIYF
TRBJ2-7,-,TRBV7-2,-,CASSSRTGNSYEQYF
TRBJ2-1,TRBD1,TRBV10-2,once,CASSDFGTGGNNEQFF
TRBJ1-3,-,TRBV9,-,CASSTRSGASGNTIYF
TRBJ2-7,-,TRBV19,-,CASSSKYEQYF
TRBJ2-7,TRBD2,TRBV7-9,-,CASKISGRAEETYEQYF
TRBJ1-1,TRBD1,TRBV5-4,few,CASSGTENTEAFF
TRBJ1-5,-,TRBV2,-,CASSPDSNQPQHF